This TCR beta chain was identified during a study of T cells after yellow fever vaccination. There are a few counts of this clonotype. V was pared by 0 bases and J by 4 bases, with 4 bases of the junction left unmatched. The length of the CDR3 is 16 residues. Germline CDR1 LGHNA, CDR2 YSLEER. In TCRdb, the 5' RACE reads were re-called with MiXCR into one record per CDR3 protein. The sample carries roughly 300,000 distinct CDR3 sequences, 7% to 10% recorded once. The sequencing here drew on PBMCs, taken approximately 47 days after the first yellow fever vaccination. The TCR was taken from a man aged 18 to 35 who received the YFV17D yellow fever vaccine. The chain recombines TRBV4-3 with TRBJ2-2, with 8 bases fitting TRBD1. CDR3 amino acids: CASSQEADRVTGELFF. DNA of the CDR3: TGCGCCAGCAGCCAAGAAGCGGACAGGGTCACCGGGGAGCTGTTTTTT.